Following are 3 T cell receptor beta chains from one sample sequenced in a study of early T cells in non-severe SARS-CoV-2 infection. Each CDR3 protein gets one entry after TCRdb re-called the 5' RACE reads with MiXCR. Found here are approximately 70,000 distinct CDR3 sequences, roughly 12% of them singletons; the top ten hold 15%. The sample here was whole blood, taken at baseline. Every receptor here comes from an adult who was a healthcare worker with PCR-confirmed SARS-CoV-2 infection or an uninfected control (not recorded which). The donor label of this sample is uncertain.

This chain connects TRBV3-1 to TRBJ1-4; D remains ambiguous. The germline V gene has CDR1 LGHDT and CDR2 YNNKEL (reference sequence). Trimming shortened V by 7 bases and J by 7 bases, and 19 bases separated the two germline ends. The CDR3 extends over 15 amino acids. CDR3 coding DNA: TGTGCCAGCACCCGGGGTCTCTACGCTGGTGAAAAACTGTTTTTT. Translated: CASTRGLYAGEKLFF.

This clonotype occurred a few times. The CDR3 is CASIPGGQKETQYF. Written as DNA, the CDR3 is TGTGCCAGCATACCAGGGGGTCAAAAAGAGACCCAGTACTTC. The genes are TRBV28 and TRBJ2-5, with 7 bases fitting TRBD1. The CDR3 is 14 residues long. J gave up 3 bases and V 7 bases, and 8 bases lay outside the gene matches. Looked up from germline, CDR1 is MDHEN and CDR2 is SYDVKM.

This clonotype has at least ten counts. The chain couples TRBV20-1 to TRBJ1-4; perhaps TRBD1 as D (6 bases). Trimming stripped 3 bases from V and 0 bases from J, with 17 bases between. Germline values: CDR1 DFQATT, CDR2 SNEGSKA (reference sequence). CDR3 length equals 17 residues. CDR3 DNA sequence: TGCAGTGCTAGTACGTGGACAGACGAGACAACTAATGAAAAACTGTTTTTT. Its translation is CSASTWTDETTNEKLFF.